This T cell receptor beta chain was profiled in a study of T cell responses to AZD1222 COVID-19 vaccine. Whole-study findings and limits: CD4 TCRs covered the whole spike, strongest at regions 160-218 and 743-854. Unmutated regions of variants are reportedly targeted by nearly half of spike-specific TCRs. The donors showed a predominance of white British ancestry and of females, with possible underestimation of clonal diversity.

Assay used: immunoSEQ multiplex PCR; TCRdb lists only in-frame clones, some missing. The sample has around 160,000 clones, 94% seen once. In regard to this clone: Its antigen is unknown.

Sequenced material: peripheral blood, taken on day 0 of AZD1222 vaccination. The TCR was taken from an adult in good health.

The CDR3 protein is CASSLPRETGDGYTF. For the CDR3, the DNA is TGTGCCAGCAGCTTGCCTAGAGAAACAGGGGATGGCTACACCTTC. The V and J genes are TRBV5-4 and TRBJ1-2; 7 positions agree with TRBD1. Per the germline V gene, CDR1 is SGHNT and CDR2 is YYREEE (reference sequence). The V gene end was trimmed by 1 base and the J gene end by 6 bases; junction bases not matched to a gene: 9. The CDR3 has 15 residues.